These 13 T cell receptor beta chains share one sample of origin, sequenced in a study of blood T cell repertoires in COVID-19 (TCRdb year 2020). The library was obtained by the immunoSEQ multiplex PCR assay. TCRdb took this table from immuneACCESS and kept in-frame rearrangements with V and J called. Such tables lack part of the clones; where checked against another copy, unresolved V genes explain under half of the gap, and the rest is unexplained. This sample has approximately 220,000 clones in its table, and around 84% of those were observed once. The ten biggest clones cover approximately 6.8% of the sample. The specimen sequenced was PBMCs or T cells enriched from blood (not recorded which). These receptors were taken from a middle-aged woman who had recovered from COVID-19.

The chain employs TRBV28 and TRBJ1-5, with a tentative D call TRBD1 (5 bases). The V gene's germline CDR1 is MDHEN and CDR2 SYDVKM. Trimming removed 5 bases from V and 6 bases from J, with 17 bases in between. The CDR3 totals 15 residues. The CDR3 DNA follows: TGTGCCAGCAGTCGCGGGATCCTTGGGGGTCAGCCCCAGCATTTT. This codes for CASSRGILGGQPQHF.

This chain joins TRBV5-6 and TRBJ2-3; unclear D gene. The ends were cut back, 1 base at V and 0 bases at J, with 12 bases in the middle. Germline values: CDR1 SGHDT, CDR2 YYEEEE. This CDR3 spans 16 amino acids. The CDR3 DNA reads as TGTGCCAGCAGCTTGCGAGTAGTTGGTAGCACAGATACGCAGTATTTT. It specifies CASSLRVVGSTDTQYF.

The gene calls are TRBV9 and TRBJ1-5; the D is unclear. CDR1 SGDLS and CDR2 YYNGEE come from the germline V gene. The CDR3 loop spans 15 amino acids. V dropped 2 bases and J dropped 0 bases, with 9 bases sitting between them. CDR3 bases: TGTGCCAGCAGCGTCGGGGTAGATAGCAATCAGCCCCAGCATTTT. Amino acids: CASSVGVDSNQPQHF.

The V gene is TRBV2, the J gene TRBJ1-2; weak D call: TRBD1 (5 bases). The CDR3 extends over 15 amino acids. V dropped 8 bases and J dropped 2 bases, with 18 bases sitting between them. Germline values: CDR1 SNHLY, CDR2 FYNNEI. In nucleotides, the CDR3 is TGTGCCAGCGCTCTTGGGGGGACGGGAAACTATGGCTACACCTTC. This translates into CASALGGTGNYGYTF.

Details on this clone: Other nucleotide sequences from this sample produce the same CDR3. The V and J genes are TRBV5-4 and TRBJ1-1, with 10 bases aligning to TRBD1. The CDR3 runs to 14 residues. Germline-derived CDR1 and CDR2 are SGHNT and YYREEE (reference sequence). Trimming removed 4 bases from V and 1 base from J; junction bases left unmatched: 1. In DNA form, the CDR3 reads TGTGCCAGCAGCCGGGACAGGGGGAACACTGAAGCTTTCTTT. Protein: CASSRDRGNTEAFF.

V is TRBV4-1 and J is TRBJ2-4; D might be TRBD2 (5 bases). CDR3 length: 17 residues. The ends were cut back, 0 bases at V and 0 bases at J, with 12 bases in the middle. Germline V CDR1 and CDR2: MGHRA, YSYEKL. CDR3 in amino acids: CASSQDDGNLAKNIQYF. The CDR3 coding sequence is TGCGCCAGCAGCCAAGACGACGGGAACCTAGCCAAAAACATTCAGTACTTC.

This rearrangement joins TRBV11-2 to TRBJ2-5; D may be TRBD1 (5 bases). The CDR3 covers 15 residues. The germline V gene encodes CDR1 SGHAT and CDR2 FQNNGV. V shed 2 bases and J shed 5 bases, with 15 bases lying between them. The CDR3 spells CASSLSPGMGETQYF. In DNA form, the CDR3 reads TGTGCCAGCAGCTTATCACCAGGGATGGGTGAGACCCAGTACTTC. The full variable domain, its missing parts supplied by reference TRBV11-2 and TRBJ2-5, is EAGVAQSPRYKIIEKRQSVAFWCNPISGHATLYWYQQILGQGPKLLIQFQNNGVVDDSQLPKDRFSAERLKGVDSTLKIQPAKLEDSAVYLCASSLSPGMGETQYFGPGTRLLVL.

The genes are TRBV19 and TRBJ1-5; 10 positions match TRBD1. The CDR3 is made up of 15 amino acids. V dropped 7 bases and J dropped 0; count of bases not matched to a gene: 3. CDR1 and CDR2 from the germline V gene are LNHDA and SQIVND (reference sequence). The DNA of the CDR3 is TGTGCCAGTATAGGGACAGGGGTTAGCAATCAGCCCCAGCATTTT. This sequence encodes CASIGTGVSNQPQHF. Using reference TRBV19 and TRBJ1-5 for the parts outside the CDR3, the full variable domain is DGGITQSPKYLFRKEGQNVTLSCEQNLNHDAMYWYRQDPGQGLRLIYYSQIVNDFQKGDIAEGYSVSREKKESFPLTVTSAQKNPTAFYLCASIGTGVSNQPQHFGDGTRLSIL.

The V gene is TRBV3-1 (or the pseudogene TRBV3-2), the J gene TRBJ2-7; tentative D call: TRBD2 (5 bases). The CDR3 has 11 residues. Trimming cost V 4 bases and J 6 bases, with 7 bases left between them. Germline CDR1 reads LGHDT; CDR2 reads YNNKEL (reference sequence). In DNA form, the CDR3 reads TGTGCCAGCAGCCGAGGGAGCGAGCAGTACTTC. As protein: CASSRGSEQYF.

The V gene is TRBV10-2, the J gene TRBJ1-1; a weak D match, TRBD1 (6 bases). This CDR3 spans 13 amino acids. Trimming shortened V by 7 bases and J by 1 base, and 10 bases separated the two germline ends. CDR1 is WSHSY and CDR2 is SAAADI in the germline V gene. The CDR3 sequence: CASIGQTNTEAFF. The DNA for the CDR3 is TGCGCCAGCATTGGACAGACGAACACTGAAGCTTTCTTT.

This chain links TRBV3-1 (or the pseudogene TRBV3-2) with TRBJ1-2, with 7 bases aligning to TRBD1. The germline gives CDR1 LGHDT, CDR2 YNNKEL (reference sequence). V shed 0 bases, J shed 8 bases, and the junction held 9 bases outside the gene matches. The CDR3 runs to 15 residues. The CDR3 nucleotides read TGTGCCAGCAGCCAAGATGAGACAGGGCCGGGGGGCTACACCTTC. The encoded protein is CASSQDETGPGGYTF.

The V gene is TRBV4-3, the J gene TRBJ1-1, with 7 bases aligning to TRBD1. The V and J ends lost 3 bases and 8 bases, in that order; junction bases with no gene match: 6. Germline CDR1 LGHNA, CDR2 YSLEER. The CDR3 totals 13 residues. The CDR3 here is CASSHLTGREAFF. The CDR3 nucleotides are TGCGCCAGCAGCCATTTGACAGGGAGGGAAGCTTTCTTT.

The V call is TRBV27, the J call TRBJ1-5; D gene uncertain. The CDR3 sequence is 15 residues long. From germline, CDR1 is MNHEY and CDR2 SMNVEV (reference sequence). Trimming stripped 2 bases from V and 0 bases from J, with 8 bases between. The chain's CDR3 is CASSLNRYSNQPQHF. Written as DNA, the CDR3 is TGTGCCAGCAGTTTAAACAGATATAGCAATCAGCCCCAGCATTTT.